This is a list of T cell receptor beta chains from one sample in a study of Ad26.COV2.S vaccination and SARS-CoV-2 variants. Only in-frame clones appear in the TCRdb table, and some are missing; sequencing was by immunoSEQ multiplex PCR. The data hold some 340,000 clones, with around 85% observed a single time. Sequenced here: peripheral blood, sampled in a trial of Ad26.COV2.S vaccine versus placebo. These TCRs come from a person between 18 and 65 years old who received the Ad26.COV2.S COVID-19 vaccine or a placebo. Both conserved end residues are part of each CDR3. Size tells how often a clone was seen (once, few, many) or the class of an expanded clone, and some rows leave it out.

v_call	j_call	clone_size	cdr3_aa
TRBV25-1	TRBJ2-3	-	CASSEYLAEWSTDTQYF
TRBV19	TRBJ2-3	-	CASSGEISSTDTQYF
TRBV6-6	TRBJ2-7	once	CASSPPGGSSYEQYF
TRBV7-2	TRBJ1-6	once	CASSLDFAQPYNSPLHF
TRBV28	TRBJ1-2	-	CASSFRARLNYGYTF
TRBV3-1/TRBV3-2	TRBJ2-5	-	CASSQFLGQQEAQYF
TRBV5-1	TRBJ1-6	-	CASSPNRGDSPLHF
TRBV9	TRBJ1-1	-	CASSVAGGGTEAFF
TRBV7-8	TRBJ2-2	-	CASSNTGELFF
TRBV28	TRBJ1-2	-	CASSLTGYGYTF
TRBV2	TRBJ2-3	-	CATTSLGGSSTDTQYF